A single T cell receptor beta chain is shown here with its context. Its antigen is undetermined. These data are taken from a study of CD8 T cells in ankylosing spondylitis. Study results and limitations: Seemingly characteristic of ankylosing spondylitis blood was a TCR beta motif consisting of eight highly homologous variants. Prior work had noted some motif variants in reactive arthritis blood and synovial fluid.

TCRdb analysed the 5' RACE reads with MiXCR anew, one entry per CDR3 protein. The sample holds some 200,000 distinct CDR3 sequences, roughly 12% seen once. CDR3 length equals 13 residues. V was trimmed by 4 bases and J by 3 bases, leaving 7 bases between them. Germline CDR1 reads SGHDN; CDR2 reads FVKESK. This sequence originates from a male donor with ankylosing spondylitis or in good health (not recorded which). J is TRBJ2-1 and V is TRBV14; D remains ambiguous. The sample consisted of blood, either unsorted or a sorted T cell fraction (not recorded which). CDR3 nucleotide sequence: TGTGCCAGCAGCCTTTTTAGCTACAATGAGCAGTTCTTC. It yields the protein CASSLFSYNEQFF.